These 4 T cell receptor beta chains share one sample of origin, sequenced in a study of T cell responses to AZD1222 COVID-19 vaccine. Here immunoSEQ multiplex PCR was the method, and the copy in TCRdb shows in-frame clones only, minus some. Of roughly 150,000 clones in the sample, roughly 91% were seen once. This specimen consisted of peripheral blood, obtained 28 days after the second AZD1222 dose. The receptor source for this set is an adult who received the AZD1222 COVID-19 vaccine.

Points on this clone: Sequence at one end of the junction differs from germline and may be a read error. The CDR3 region has the DNA TGTGCCAGCTCATCACCGGGACAGGGAGGACTGTTTTTT. This codes for CASSSPGQGGLFF. This chain links TRBV18 with TRBJ1-4; 9 positions match TRBD1. The germline V gene has CDR1 KGHSH and CDR2 LQKENI. CDR3 size: 13 residues. The whole variable domain, remainder taken from reference TRBV18 and TRBJ1-4, is NAGVMQNPRHLVRRRGQEARLRCSPMKGHSHVYWYRQLPEEGLKFMVYLQKENIIDESGMPKERFSAEFPKEGPSILRIQQVVRGDSAAYFCASSSPGQGGLFFGSGTQLSVL.

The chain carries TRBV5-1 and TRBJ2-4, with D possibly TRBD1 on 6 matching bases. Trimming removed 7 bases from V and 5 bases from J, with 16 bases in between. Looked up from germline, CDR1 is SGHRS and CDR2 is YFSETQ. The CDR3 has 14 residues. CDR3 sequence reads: CASGRGFGQNIQYF. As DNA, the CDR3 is TGCGCCAGCGGCAGGGGCTTCGGACAAAACATTCAGTACTTC.

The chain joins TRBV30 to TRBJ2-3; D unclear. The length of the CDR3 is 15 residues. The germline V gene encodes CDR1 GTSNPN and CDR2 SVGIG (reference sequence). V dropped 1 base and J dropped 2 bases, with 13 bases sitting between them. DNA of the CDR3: TGTGCCTGGAGTGCACGAGGCAGCCTCACAGATACGCAGTATTTT. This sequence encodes CAWSARGSLTDTQYF.

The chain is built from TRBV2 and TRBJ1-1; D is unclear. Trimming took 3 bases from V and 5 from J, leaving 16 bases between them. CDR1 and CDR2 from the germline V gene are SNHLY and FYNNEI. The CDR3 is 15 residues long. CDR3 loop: CASSEWSGVGTEAFF. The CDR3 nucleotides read TGTGCCAGCAGTGAGTGGTCTGGAGTGGGGACTGAAGCTTTCTTT.